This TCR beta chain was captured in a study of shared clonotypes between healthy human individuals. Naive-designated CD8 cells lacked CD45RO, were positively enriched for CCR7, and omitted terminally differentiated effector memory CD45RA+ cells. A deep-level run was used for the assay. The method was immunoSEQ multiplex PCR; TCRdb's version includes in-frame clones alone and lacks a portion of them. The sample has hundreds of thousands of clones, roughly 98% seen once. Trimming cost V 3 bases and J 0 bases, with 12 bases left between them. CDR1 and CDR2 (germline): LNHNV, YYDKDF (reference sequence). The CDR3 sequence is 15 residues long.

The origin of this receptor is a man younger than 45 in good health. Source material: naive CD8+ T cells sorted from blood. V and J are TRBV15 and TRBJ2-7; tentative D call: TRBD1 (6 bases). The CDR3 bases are TGTGCCACCAGCAGGGACAGCTTAAGCTCCTACGAGCAGTACTTC. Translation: CATSRDSLSSYEQYF.